Listed here are 5 T cell receptor beta chains from one sample, sequenced in a study of spatial heterogeneity in lung cancer. Described time point: sample taken at primary tumor resection. Points from the study as a whole: Mutation tallies in tumors tracked expanded intratumoral alpha and beta TCR counts.

TCRdb itself ran the 5' RACE reads through MiXCR, one entry per CDR3 protein. The sample comprises about 4,000 distinct CDR3 sequences, around two fifths of which are singletons, and approximately 31% rests with the top ten. These receptors have no identified antigens. The material was lung tumor tissue, obtained at surgery. These receptors all stem from a male donor with early-stage non-small cell lung cancer.

As regards this clonotype: The junction departs from germline at one end; a sequencing error may be responsible. V is TRBV4-2 and J is TRBJ2-3; D unresolved. CDR1 is LGHNA and CDR2 is YNFKEQ in the germline V gene. The CDR3 has 14 residues. CDR3 protein: CVSSQDKFPQTQYF. CDR3 sequence (DNA): TGTGTCAGCAGCCAAGATAAGTTCCCGCAGACGCAGTATTTT.

The chain recombines TRBV10-1 with TRBJ2-7; 8 nucleotides match TRBD1. Germline V lookup: CDR1 WNHNN, CDR2 SYGVQD (reference sequence). CDR3 size: 15 residues. V gave up 5 bases and J gave up 3 bases; unmatched junction bases: 9. CDR3 residues: CASSYRGFRSYEQYF. The CDR3 nucleotides are TGCGCCAGCAGTTACAGGGGGTTCCGTAGCTACGAGCAGTACTTC.

This clonotype was seen a handful of times. V and J are TRBV10-1 and TRBJ2-3; D gene ambiguous. This CDR3 comprises 15 residues. V lost 7 bases and J lost 3, with 17 bases in between. Looked up from germline, CDR1 is WNHNN and CDR2 is SYGVQD (reference sequence). The CDR3 here is CASNPSRTTTDTQYF. In DNA form, the CDR3 reads TGCGCCAGCAACCCTAGTAGGACGACAACAGATACGCAGTATTTT.

In DNA, the CDR3 is TGTGCCACCAGTGACGGCGGGTTCTCAGATACGCAGTATTTT. It encodes CATSDGGFSDTQYF. This sequence joins TRBV24-1 and TRBJ2-3, with a possible D match to TRBD2 (5 bases). From germline, CDR1 is KGHDR and CDR2 SFDVKD. CDR3 length equals 14 residues. V was cut by 4 bases and J by 4 bases, with 11 bases left in between.

Relative to its sample, this clonotype is large. The chain carries TRBV10-1 and TRBJ2-1, with TRBD2 matching over 8 bases. V dropped 2 bases and J dropped 4; count of bases not matched to a gene: 1. The CDR3 has 14 amino acids. The V gene's germline CDR1 is WNHNN and CDR2 SYGVQD (reference sequence). The CDR3 coding sequence is TGCGCCAGCAGTGAGACGGGAGGGTACAATGAGCAGTTCTTC. Residues: CASSETGGYNEQFF.